The 10 T cell receptor beta chains below all came from one sample that was sequenced in a study of cytomegalovirus exposure and HLA in healthy donors. This table comes from immunoSEQ multiplex PCR, and its TCRdb copy is limited to in-frame clones, with some not included. The sample lists 200,000 to 250,000 clones, about nine tenths occurring once. The material sequenced was PBMCs. Receptors originate from a woman aged 18-29 years in good health and CMV-seropositive.

This chain joins TRBV6-4 and TRBJ2-1, with TRBD2 matching 10 bases. CDR3 length: 16 amino acids. Trimming removed 2 bases from V and 9 bases from J; junction bases left unmatched: 10. The germline CDR1 and CDR2 sequences are MRHNA and SNTAGT. The CDR3 here is CASSDISGRAVAEQFF. The CDR3 DNA follows: TGTGCCAGCAGTGACATAAGCGGGAGGGCCGTAGCTGAGCAGTTCTTC.

In this sample, this clone turned up a few times. The gene calls are TRBV6-1 and TRBJ1-1; D is unclear. Trimming removed 3 bases from V and 3 bases from J, with 8 bases in between. This CDR3 contains 13 residues. CDR1 is MNHNS, CDR2 SASEGT, per germline. CDR3 nucleotide sequence: TGTGCCAGCAGTGAGTACAAAGACACTGAAGCTTTCTTT. This gives the protein CASSEYKDTEAFF.

The chain employs TRBV28 and TRBJ1-3; D is unresolved. The germline V gene encodes CDR1 MDHEN and CDR2 SYDVKM. V lost 3 bases to trimming and J lost 0 bases, with 6 bases between them. This CDR3 spans 14 amino acids. The CDR3 sequence: CASSLRGSGNTIYF. As DNA, the CDR3 is TGTGCCAGCAGTTTGCGGGGCTCTGGAAACACCATATATTTT.

A single count supports this clone. The chain has TRBV9 and TRBJ2-5; possibly TRBD2 for D (6 bases). In germline, CDR1 is SGDLS, CDR2 YYNGEE. The V end lost 0 bases, the J end lost 5 bases, and 11 bases lay between the germline ends. The CDR3 is made up of 14 amino acids. Written as DNA, the CDR3 is TGTGCCAGCAGCGTAGCGGGAGAGATGGAGACCCAGTACTTC. Translating it yields CASSVAGEMETQYF.

This sequence joins TRBV30 and TRBJ2-1, with TRBD2 matching 10 bases. CDR3 length equals 12 residues. Germline values: CDR1 GTSNPN, CDR2 SVGIG (reference sequence). Trimming at V came to 3 bases and at J to 10 bases, leaving 3 bases not matched to a gene. The CDR3 nucleotides read TGTGCCTGGAGCTTGACTAGCGGGGAGCAGTTCTTC. This gives the protein CAWSLTSGEQFF.

The CDR3 region is CASAGDYEQYF. In nucleotides, the CDR3 is TGTGCCAGCGCAGGGGACTACGAGCAGTACTTC. The rearrangement joins TRBV2 to TRBJ2-7, with D possibly matching TRBD1 (6 bases). This CDR3 is 11 amino acids long. CDR1 and CDR2 (germline): SNHLY, FYNNEI. V lost 8 bases to trimming and J lost 3 bases, with 8 bases between them. The whole variable domain, filled in from reference TRBV2 and TRBJ2-7, reads EPEVTQTPSHQVTQMGQEVILRCVPISNHLYFYWYRQILGQKVEFLVSFYNNEISEKSEIFDDQFSVERPDGSNFTLKIRSTKLEDSAMYFCASAGDYEQYFGPGTRLTVT.

This chain links TRBV6-5 with TRBJ1-2; 7 bases are a match to TRBD1. CDR1 and CDR2 (germline): MNHEY, SVGAGI. The CDR3 spans 13 residues. Trimming cost V 5 bases and J 8 bases; bases outside gene matches: 8. The CDR3 DNA reads as TGTGCCAGCAGTCGGACAGGCCGGGGGGGCTACACCTTC. It yields the protein CASSRTGRGGYTF.

The rearrangement links TRBV7-6 to TRBJ2-1; 8 bases match TRBD1. Germline V gives CDR1 SGHVS, CDR2 FNYEAQ. The CDR3 spans 14 residues. V dropped 4 bases and J dropped 7; count of bases not matched to a gene: 6. The CDR3 nucleotides are TGTGCCAGCAGCTCGAGGACAGGGAGGAATGAGCAGTTCTTC. Translated: CASSSRTGRNEQFF.

The chain recombines TRBV18 with TRBJ1-4; no clear D. This CDR3 comprises 14 residues. Germline CDR1 KGHSH, CDR2 LQKENI. The V end was cut by 3 bases, the J end by 7 bases, with 12 bases between. CDR3 protein: CASSPLVRFEKLFF. The CDR3 DNA is TGTGCCAGCTCACCCCTGGTGCGTTTTGAAAAACTGTTTTTT.

J is TRBJ2-3 and V is TRBV7-2; D is perhaps TRBD1 (5 bases). The length of the CDR3 is 15 residues. The germline V gene has CDR1 SGHTA and CDR2 FQGNSA. V was cut by 5 bases and J by 4 bases, with 16 bases left in between. CDR3 loop: CASSPRPQGADTQYF. The CDR3 DNA reads TGTGCCAGCAGCCCCCGGCCCCAAGGGGCAGATACGCAGTATTTT.